This T cell receptor (beta chain) appears in the sequencing data of a study of OX40 agonist ivuxolimab in advanced cancers. Turning to the study itself: Mean age approximately 59 years, range about 20 to 79; roughly 82% male.

Some clones are missing from TCRdb's copy, which holds only in-frame ones; the method was immunoSEQ multiplex PCR. The sample lists about 53,000 clones, about 88% occurring once. Germline loops: CDR1 LNHDA, CDR2 SQIVND (reference sequence). The CDR3 spans 15 residues. The germline V and J ends were trimmed by 5 bases and 1 base, with 14 bases remaining between them. Sequenced here: CD4+ or CD8+ T cells sorted from blood, sampled in a trial of the OX40 agonist ivuxolimab. The TCR sequence derives from an adult with an advanced solid tumor such as melanoma, head and neck, liver or kidney cancer. The chain uses TRBV19 and TRBJ2-5; D is uncertain. CDR3 bases: TGTGCCAGTAGTCCCGCCCGACACCGCCAAGAGACCCAGTACTTC. Protein product: CASSPARHRQETQYF. Full variable domain (rest looked up from reference TRBV19 and TRBJ2-5): DGGITQSPKYLFRKEGQNVTLSCEQNLNHDAMYWYRQDPGQGLRLIYYSQIVNDFQKGDIAEGYSVSREKKESFPLTVTSAQKNPTAFYLCASSPARHRQETQYFGPGTRLLVL.